This section outlines one TCR beta chain sequence together with its context. No antigen is known for it. Germline trimming cut 3 bases from V and 1 base from J; bases unmatched to any gene: 11. CDR1 and CDR2 from the germline V gene are SGDLS and YYNGEE. This CDR3 has 17 residues. The sample comes from a study of OX40 agonist ivuxolimab in advanced cancers. Looking at the study overall: Age averaged about 66 years (range roughly 20 to 90), and approximately 80% were male. Three partial responders included one hepatocellular carcinoma patient and two cutaneous melanoma patients. General study results and limits: No determination was made of the antigen specificity of the expanded peripheral T cells.

Assay used: immunoSEQ multiplex PCR; TCRdb lists only in-frame clones, some missing. The table records 45,000 to 60,000 clones, approximately 89% of them present only once. This clonotype originated in an adult with an advanced solid tumor such as melanoma, head and neck, liver or kidney cancer. The chain joins TRBV9 to TRBJ2-3; 7 bases fit TRBD1. The sample here was CD4+ or CD8+ T cells sorted from blood, taken in a trial of the OX40 agonist ivuxolimab. CDR3 nucleotides: TGTGCCAGCAGCGCGCAACCGGGACAGCGCCGCACAGATACGCAGTATTTT. This sequence encodes CASSAQPGQRRTDTQYF.